This T cell receptor beta chain stems from a study of T cell repertoires in cytomegalovirus infection. Between the trimmed V and J ends, which lost 6 bases and 9 bases, there was a span of 9 bases. Germline CDR1 is MNHEY and CDR2 is SVGAGI. This CDR3 is built from 11 residues. This clonotype has more than one count but fewer than ten. The antigen remains undetermined. TCRdb processed the reads anew with MiXCR; each CDR3 protein has one entry. Of approximately 590,000 distinct CDR3 sequences listed, around 40% were seen once; the top ten hold about 48%. The receptor comes from a human donor in good health (CMV status not recorded). Some clones in this sample may be carry-over from other donors' samples. This chain links TRBV6-5 with TRBJ2-1, with D unresolved. Sequencing was performed on cultured PBMCs, taken from culture after CMV antigen stimulation. CDR3 coding DNA: TGTGCCAGCAGGCTCGGTGGTGAGCAGTTCTTC. This sequence encodes CASRLGGEQFF.